Only a few counts were recorded for the clone carrying this T cell receptor (beta chain). The antigen is not known. When ophthalmopathy did not progress within 18 months, Graves' hyperthyroidism was considered stable. The TCR beta CDR3 regions underwent amplification using RNA transcripts as the source. When the TCR CDR3 underwent first-round RT-PCR, the HTBI primer set was used. TCRdb ran MiXCR on the multiplex PCR reads and lists one entry per CDR3 protein. The repertoire consists of approximately 630,000 distinct CDR3 sequences, with around 15% occurring once and the leading ten covering 3% to 4.5%. The sample originates from a study of T cells in Graves' hyperthyroidism and ophthalmopathy. Study information: Once the initial diagnosis was made, peripheral blood was obtained before any treatment. Study results and caveats: A median 6.5 months before onset, the model predicted ophthalmopathy.

Trimming at V came to 3 bases and at J to 5 bases, leaving 6 bases not matched to a gene. CDR3 length equals 15 residues. Germline CDR1 LNHDA, CDR2 SQIVND (reference sequence). The clonotype was recovered from a woman in her twenties or thirties with Graves' hyperthyroidism. Sequencing was performed on blood. The chain uses TRBV19 and TRBJ2-1; 8 bases agree with TRBD2. Written as DNA, the CDR3 is TGTGCCAGTAGTATGTATCCTAGCGGGCACAATGAGCAGTTCTTC. As protein: CASSMYPSGHNEQFF.